A single sample gave rise to the 32 T cell receptor beta chains below, sequenced in a study of blood T cell repertoires in COVID-19. Method: immunoSEQ multiplex PCR; TCRdb's copy keeps in-frame clones and lacks some. The profile shows 200,000 to 250,000 clones, about 83% of them singletons. The sample taken for sequencing was peripheral blood. Source of these receptors: a human donor in a cohort sampled during active COVID-19.

This sequence joins TRBV4-2 and TRBJ2-7, with a possible D match to TRBD1 (5 bases). This CDR3 region has 16 residues. The germline V gene has CDR1 LGHNA and CDR2 YNFKEQ. V gave up 1 base and J gave up 2 bases, with 15 bases separating them. The CDR3 protein is CASSQVAGMETYEQYF. CDR3 in DNA: TGTGCCAGCAGCCAAGTCGCAGGGATGGAGACCTACGAGCAGTACTTC.

V and J are TRBV7-9 and TRBJ1-5; TRBD1 matches 8 bases. The V gene end was trimmed by 5 bases and the J gene end by 2 bases; junction bases not matched to a gene: 11. Germline V lookup: CDR1 SEHNR, CDR2 FQNEAQ (reference sequence). This CDR3 has 17 amino acids. CDR3 nucleotide sequence: TGTGCCAGCAGCCCCCCAGGGGGCGCCCCGGGCAATCAGCCCCAGCATTTT. This encodes CASSPPGGAPGNQPQHF.

V usage is TRBV11-3 and J usage is TRBJ2-7; 7 bases agree with TRBD2. CDR1 and CDR2 from the germline V gene are SGHNT and YENEEA. CDR3 length: 13 amino acids. Trimming cost V 0 bases and J 4 bases; bases outside gene matches: 0. The CDR3 sequence: CASSLEAGYEQYF. CDR3 bases: TGTGCCAGCAGCTTAGAAGCGGGGTACGAGCAGTACTTC.

The V gene is TRBV29-1, the J gene TRBJ2-7; D call uncertain. Per the germline V gene, CDR1 is SQVTM and CDR2 is ANQGSEA. Trimming pared 4 bases from V and 0 bases from J, leaving 7 bases between. The CDR3 extends over 12 amino acids. The CDR3 sequence is CSVAADSYEQYF. The CDR3 DNA reads TGCAGCGTTGCCGCAGACTCCTACGAGCAGTACTTC.

This clone was observed a single time. J is TRBJ2-3 and V is TRBV24-1; TRBD2 matches 9 bases. The CDR3 has 15 residues. Germline CDR1 KGHDR, CDR2 SFDVKD. Unmatched junction bases numbered 4, after V lost 5 bases and J lost 2 bases. CDR3 sequence: CATSGVAGATDTQYF. CDR3 DNA sequence: TGTGCCACCAGTGGAGTAGCGGGAGCCACAGATACGCAGTATTTT.

V is TRBV18 and J is TRBJ2-7, with D possibly TRBD2 on 6 matching bases. CDR3 length equals 14 residues. Trimming pared 4 bases from V and 5 bases from J, leaving 15 bases between. The germline V gene has CDR1 KGHSH and CDR2 LQKENI. This CDR3 is CASSRRTKEDEQYF. Here the CDR3 DNA reads TGTGCCAGCTCACGAAGGACTAAAGAGGACGAGCAGTACTTC.

This clone appeared a single time. The rearrangement joins TRBV6-4 to TRBJ1-6, with 9 positions matching TRBD1. Germline CDR1 reads MRHNA; CDR2 reads SNTAGT. With 0 bases clipped from V and 6 bases from J, the junction kept 0 bases outside the gene matches. The CDR3 spans 15 residues. The CDR3: CASSDSGQGNSPLHF. The CDR3 DNA reads TGTGCCAGCAGTGACTCGGGACAGGGTAATTCACCCCTCCACTTT.

The genes are TRBV5-1 and TRBJ2-3; no reliable D call. Germline lookup yields CDR1 SGHRS and CDR2 YFSETQ. Trimming left V 0 bases short and J 2 bases short, with 13 bases between. The CDR3 totals 16 residues. CDR3 residues: CASSLGQQRITDTQYF. In DNA form, the CDR3 reads TGCGCCAGCAGCTTGGGACAACAGAGAATCACAGATACGCAGTATTTT.

In regard to this clone: The germline gene is not matched at one end of the junction; a read error may be the cause. The chain uses TRBV19 and TRBJ2-7, with 8 bases lining up with TRBD2. The length of the CDR3 is 16 residues. Germline CDR1 LNHDA, CDR2 SQIVND (reference sequence). The CDR3 sequence is CASSIGFGGASSEQYF. As DNA, the CDR3 is TGTGCCAGTAGTATTGGGTTCGGGGGGGCGTCCTCCGAGCAGTACTTC.

Only one count was recorded for this clone. The rearrangement uses TRBV6-1 and TRBJ1-2; no reliable D call. Germline lookup yields CDR1 MNHNS and CDR2 SASEGT. The CDR3 contains 14 residues. V shed 3 bases and J shed 4 bases, with 12 bases lying between them. CDR3 amino acids: CASSEEGAFYGYTF. The DNA for the CDR3 is TGTGCCAGCAGTGAGGAGGGAGCGTTCTATGGCTACACCTTC.

This sequence joins TRBV19 and TRBJ1-6; tentative D call: TRBD1 (6 bases). Germline V gene lookup returns CDR1 LNHDA and CDR2 SQIVND (reference sequence). The CDR3 contains 15 residues. V lost 7 bases and J 9 bases, leaving 19 bases between the germline ends. CDR3 coding DNA: TGTGCCAGTAAAGTTGACAGGACTGTTGGTTCACCCCTCCACTTT. This sequence encodes CASKVDRTVGSPLHF.

The chain has TRBV10-2 and TRBJ1-1; TRBD1 is a possible D gene (5 bases). Trimming removed 4 bases from V and 0 bases from J, with 15 bases in between. Germline CDR1 is WSHSY and CDR2 is SAAADI. The CDR3 is 16 amino acids. The CDR3 nucleotides read TGCGCCAGCAGTGTGGGAGCGGGGGTCCTGAACACTGAAGCTTTCTTT. It codes for CASSVGAGVLNTEAFF.

This clone was picked up a small number of times. The chain recombines TRBV18 with TRBJ2-1; TRBD2 aligns across 9 bases. This CDR3 is 15 amino acids long. CDR1 and CDR2 from the germline V gene are KGHSH and LQKENI. V shed 4 bases, J shed 4 bases, and the junction held 5 bases outside the gene matches. The CDR3 is CASSLTSGDYNEQFF. The CDR3 coding sequence is TGTGCCAGCTCACTGACTAGCGGAGATTACAATGAGCAGTTCTTC.

The chain links TRBV21-1 to TRBJ2-5; TRBD2 is taken as the D call from the table, unchecked against the DNA. TRBV21-1 corresponds to a pseudogene. The CDR3 runs to 18 residues. The CDR3 DNA reads as TGTGCCAGCAGCAAAGTGGGGGATAGCGGGAGATCCGTCGAGACCCAGTACTTC. Its protein product is CASSKVGDSGRSVETQYF.

V and J are TRBV10-3 and TRBJ1-1, with 8 bases lining up with TRBD1. The CDR3 consists of 13 residues. The trim removed 9 bases at V and 2 bases at J, leaving 5 bases unmatched. Germline CDR1 ENHRY, CDR2 SYGVKD. CDR3: CAIQTGGNTEAFF. CDR3 nucleotides: TGTGCCATTCAAACAGGGGGTAACACTGAAGCTTTCTTT.

V usage is TRBV5-1 and J usage is TRBJ2-1, with D possibly matching TRBD2 (6 bases). V lost 0 bases, J lost 2 bases, and 18 bases lay in between. This CDR3 is built from 18 residues. Germline CDR1 is SGHRS and CDR2 is YFSETQ. CDR3 protein: CASSLGLVADLTYNEQFF. The CDR3 DNA reads TGCGCCAGCAGCTTGGGTCTCGTAGCGGACCTGACCTACAATGAGCAGTTCTTC.

The chain employs TRBV3-1 (or the pseudogene TRBV3-2) and TRBJ2-7; possibly TRBD2 for D (5 bases). CDR1 is LGHDT and CDR2 is YNNKEL in the germline V gene (reference sequence). The CDR3 length is 11 residues. V shed 5 bases and J shed 5 bases, with 7 bases lying between them. The CDR3 region has the DNA TGTGCCAGCAGCAGGCGGGACGAGCAGTACTTC. Translated, it gives CASSRRDEQYF.

The rearrangement uses TRBV28 and TRBJ1-4, with 8 nucleotides matching TRBD1. Losses at the gene ends were 5 bases for V and 6 bases for J; bases not matched to a gene: 8. The germline CDR1 and CDR2 sequences are MDHEN and SYDVKM. The CDR3 extends over 15 amino acids. The CDR3 protein is CASSPGTGGHEKLFF. CDR3 coding DNA: TGTGCCAGCAGTCCCGGGACAGGAGGGCATGAAAAACTGTTTTTT.

The chain joins TRBV7-8 to TRBJ2-1, with D perhaps TRBD2 (6 bases). V was clipped by 5 bases and J by 8 bases, with 13 bases between them. CDR1 is SGHVS and CDR2 is FQNEAQ in the germline V gene. The CDR3 is 13 residues long. CDR3 DNA sequence: TGTGCCAGCAGCCAAGGACTATGGGATGAGCAGTTCTTC. It translates to CASSQGLWDEQFF.

The genes are TRBV5-6 and TRBJ1-1; D not resolved. CDR3 length: 13 residues. CDR1 and CDR2 (germline): SGHDT, YYEEEE. The ends were cut back, 0 bases at V and 5 bases at J, with 8 bases in the middle. CDR3 protein: CASSLAMETEAFF. Here the CDR3 DNA reads TGTGCCAGCAGCTTGGCCATGGAGACTGAAGCTTTCTTT. Drawing the rest from reference TRBV5-6 and TRBJ1-1, the complete variable domain is DAGVTQSPTHLIKTRGQQVTLRCSPKSGHDTVSWYQQALGQGPQFIFQYYEEEERQRGNFPDRFSGHQFPNYSSELNVNALLLGDSALYLCASSLAMETEAFFGQGTRLTVV.

This chain uses TRBV7-9 with TRBJ2-5; the match to TRBD2 covers 14 bases. J gave up 1 base and V 10 bases, and 2 bases lay outside the gene matches. The germline CDR1 and CDR2 sequences are SEHNR and FQNEAQ (reference sequence). CDR3 length equals 14 residues. CDR3 coding DNA: TGTGCCACAGGGACTAGCGGGAGCCAAGAGACCCAGTACTTC. This translates into CATGTSGSQETQYF.

CDR3 region: CASSFRQASHNEQFF. CDR3 nucleotides: TGTGCCAGCAGTTTCCGACAGGCGTCACACAATGAGCAGTTCTTC. The genes are TRBV28 and TRBJ2-1; possible D gene TRBD1, 6 bases. There are 15 residues in the CDR3. The germline V and J ends were trimmed by 3 bases and 5 bases, with 14 bases remaining between them. CDR1 and CDR2 (germline): MDHEN, SYDVKM.

This chain uses TRBV19 with TRBJ1-4, with TRBD1 matching 7 bases. V gave up 7 bases and J gave up 4 bases; unmatched junction bases: 9. Per the germline V gene, CDR1 is LNHDA and CDR2 is SQIVND (reference sequence). The length of the CDR3 is 15 residues. In DNA form, the CDR3 reads TGTGCCAGTACCACCAAGGACAGGTTTAATGAAAAACTGTTTTTT. Translated: CASTTKDRFNEKLFF. The full variable domain, completed using reference TRBV19 and TRBJ1-4, is DGGITQSPKYLFRKEGQNVTLSCEQNLNHDAMYWYRQDPGQGLRLIYYSQIVNDFQKGDIAEGYSVSREKKESFPLTVTSAQKNPTAFYLCASTTKDRFNEKLFFGSGTQLSVL.

The CDR3 region has the DNA TGTGCCAGCATCCAAGACAGGGGGAACACTGAAGCTTTCTTT. Translated, it gives CASIQDRGNTEAFF. The genes are TRBV7-9 and TRBJ1-1; 8 bases map to TRBD1. The CDR3 has 14 amino acids. The V segment lost 7 bases and the J segment 1 base; nucleotides outside the gene matches: 5. The germline V gene encodes CDR1 SEHNR and CDR2 FQNEAQ (reference sequence).

The chain couples TRBV5-1 to TRBJ2-3; D is possibly TRBD2 (6 bases). This CDR3 contains 15 residues. Trimming took 2 bases from V and 0 from J, leaving 10 bases between them. Germline V gene sequence: CDR1 SGHRS, CDR2 YFSETQ. This CDR3 reads CASSFTAGSTDTQYF. The CDR3 DNA reads as TGCGCCAGCAGCTTCACGGCGGGAAGCACAGATACGCAGTATTTT. Filled out from reference TRBV5-1 and TRBJ2-3, the complete variable domain reads KAGVTQTPRYLIKTRGQQVTLSCSPISGHRSVSWYQQTPGQGLQFLFEYFSETQRNKGNFPGRFSGRQFSNSRSEMNVSTLELGDSALYLCASSFTAGSTDTQYFGPGTRLTVL.

The rearrangement uses TRBV28 and TRBJ1-5; the match to TRBD1 covers 8 bases. Germline lookup yields CDR1 MDHEN and CDR2 SYDVKM. This CDR3 has 14 amino acids. V trimming: 7 bases; J trimming: 6 bases; junction bases outside the gene matches: 8. The CDR3 here is CASTSAQGAQPQHF. The CDR3 DNA sequence: TGTGCCAGCACCAGCGCGCAGGGGGCTCAGCCCCAGCATTTT. Supplemented by reference TRBV28 and TRBJ1-5, the full variable domain reads DVKVTQSSRYLVKRTGEKVFLECVQDMDHENMFWYRQDPGLGLRLIYFSYDVKMKEKGDIPEGYSVSREKKERFSLILESASTNQTSMYLCASTSAQGAQPQHFGDGTRLSIL.

The V gene is TRBV27, the J gene TRBJ2-7; the match to TRBD2 covers 9 bases. The CDR3 has 17 residues. Germline CDR1 MNHEY, CDR2 SMNVEV (reference sequence). After removal of 3 bases from V and 2 bases from J, the junction contained 11 bases not matched to a gene. The CDR3 reads CASSLPEPTSGTYEQYF. The CDR3 DNA sequence: TGTGCCAGCAGTTTGCCCGAACCGACTAGCGGAACCTACGAGCAGTACTTC.

This sequence joins TRBV6-4 and TRBJ1-5, with a tentative D call TRBD1 (5 bases). Trimming shortened V by 9 bases and J by 1 base, and 16 bases separated the two germline ends. The CDR3 sequence is 15 residues long. Looked up from germline, CDR1 is MRHNA and CDR2 is SNTAGT. The CDR3 sequence is CARRGRGRSNQPQHF. The CDR3 DNA sequence: TGTGCCAGACGGGGGAGAGGACGAAGCAATCAGCCCCAGCATTTT.

The chain joins TRBV19 to TRBJ1-2; 11 nucleotides agree with TRBD1. The CDR3 has 13 residues. The J segment lost 14 bases and the V segment lost 5 bases, leaving 10 bases of the junction unmatched. The germline CDR1 and CDR2 sequences are LNHDA and SQIVND (reference sequence). In DNA, the CDR3 is TGTGCCAGTAGTCCAAAAAGGACAGGGGGCGAAACCTTC. Encoded protein: CASSPKRTGGETF.

The V and J genes are TRBV27 and TRBJ1-5; TRBD1 aligns across 11 bases. The CDR3 runs 15 residues. Germline CDR1 is MNHEY and CDR2 is SMNVEV (reference sequence). J gave up 4 bases and V 6 bases, and 5 bases lay outside the gene matches. This CDR3 is CASSAGTGGNQPQHF. For the CDR3, the DNA is TGTGCCAGCAGCGCGGGGACAGGGGGGAATCAGCCCCAGCATTTT.

The chain links TRBV5-1 to TRBJ1-5; 7 bases agree with TRBD1. V was clipped by 5 bases and J by 0 bases; unmatched bases: 5. The CDR3 consists of 15 residues. CDR1 is SGHRS, CDR2 YFSETQ, per germline. Here the CDR3 reads CASSRTGISNQPQHF. Here the CDR3 DNA reads TGCGCCAGCAGTCGGACAGGCATTAGCAATCAGCCCCAGCATTTT.

Of note for this clone: The junction shows a germline mismatch at one end, possibly a read error. The J gene is TRBJ2-5, the V gene TRBV7-7; 9 positions agree with TRBD1. Germline V lookup: CDR1 SSHAT, CDR2 FNYEAQ (reference sequence). The CDR3 has 15 residues. The CDR3 DNA reads TGTGCTAGCAGCTCGGGACAGGGACGGCAAGAGACCCAGTACTTC. Translated, it gives CASSSGQGRQETQYF.